This passage covers 3 T cell receptor beta chains from one sample sequenced in a study of identical twins. MiXCR was run by TCRdb on the 5' RACE reads, yielding one entry per CDR3 protein. The table records 700,000 or so distinct CDR3 sequences, more than 6.5% of them present only once. Separately, the same data were catalogued under a study of yellow fever vaccine responses in identical twins.

The sequenced material came from PBMCs. These TCRs come from a woman aged 18-35 years in good health.

In this sample, this clonotype turned up many times. The chain joins TRBV3-1 to TRBJ2-1, with TRBD1 as a possible D gene (5 bases). The V and J ends lost 3 bases and 2 bases respectively, with 14 bases between them. CDR1 and CDR2 from the germline V gene are LGHDT and YNNKEL (reference sequence). This CDR3 comprises 16 residues. CDR3 nucleotides: TGTGCCAGCAGCCAGACAGAACAATACCCCTACAATGAGCAGTTCTTC. It yields the protein CASSQTEQYPYNEQFF.

The chain is built from TRBV6-5 and TRBJ2-7; D tentatively fits TRBD1 or TRBD2 (5 bases each). The CDR3 has 17 amino acids. Germline CDR1 MNHEY, CDR2 SVGAGI. The germline V and J ends were trimmed by 2 bases and 0 bases, with 17 bases remaining between them. The CDR3 DNA is TGTGCCAGCAGTTACCGCCCTGGGGGTTGGAGCTCCTACGAGCAGTACTTC. Translation gives CASSYRPGGWSSYEQYF.

This clonotype showed up just a few times. This chain uses TRBV19 with TRBJ2-7; D possibly corresponds to TRBD1 (6 bases). CDR3 size: 17 residues. Germline-derived CDR1 and CDR2 are LNHDA and SQIVND (reference sequence). The V end was cut by 3 bases, the J end by 2 bases, with 20 bases between. The chain's CDR3 is CASSIATGTRGPYEQYF. CDR3 nucleotides: TGTGCCAGTAGTATTGCCACCGGGACAAGGGGCCCCTACGAGCAGTACTTC.